The rows below give T cell receptor beta chains drawn from one sample of a study of T cell responses to AZD1222 COVID-19 vaccine. The repertoire was sequenced with immunoSEQ multiplex PCR; TCRdb's copy has only in-frame clones and lacks some. This repertoire shows 150,000 to 190,000 clones, roughly 90% found once; its top ten account for 1.5%. Sequenced here: peripheral blood, sampled 28 days after the second AZD1222 dose. These TCRs come from an adult who received the AZD1222 COVID-19 vaccine. CDR3s include the opening cysteine and the closing phenylalanine or tryptophan. The order of the fields is V gene, clone size, D gene, J gene, CDR3 DNA, CDR3 protein. The D gene is left open where the match is weak. Where a row states a size, it is once, few, many or the class of an expanded clone; other rows omit it.

>TRBV28|-|-|TRBJ1-1
TGTGCCAGCAGTCGGTACGGGGAATATGAAGCTTTCTTT
CASSRYGEYEAFF
>TRBV24-1|-|-|TRBJ1-3
TGTGCCACCAGTGATTTGAGGGGTGGAAACACCATATATTTT
CATSDLRGGNTIYF
>TRBV6-5|-|-|TRBJ2-2
TGTGCCAGCGCGAAACCCATAACCGGGGAGCTGTTTTTT
CASAKPITGELFF
>TRBV18|once|TRBD1|TRBJ1-1
TGTGCCAGCTCACCCGACAGGGGCCGGAACACTGAAGCTTTCTTT
CASSPDRGRNTEAFF
>TRBV5-1|few|-|TRBJ1-4
TGCGCCAGCAGCTTGGAAGGTCGAGCCGAAAAACTGTTTTTT
CASSLEGRAEKLFF
>TRBV4-2|-|-|TRBJ2-7
TGTGCCAGCAGCCAAGAAACAACAGAGATTTACGAGCAGTACTTC
CASSQETTEIYEQYF
>TRBV14|-|-|TRBJ1-1
TGTGCCAGCAGCCCCGTCCCGTTAGGGAGGAACACTGAAGCTTTCTTT
CASSPVPLGRNTEAFF
>TRBV28|-|-|TRBJ1-2
TGTGCCAGCAGTTCCGAATCCTTATATGGCTACACCTTC
CASSSESLYGYTF
>TRBV6-5|-|TRBD1|TRBJ1-6
TGTGCCAGCAGCCCCGGGACAGTCGCTACTAACGCCCTCCACTTT
CASSPGTVATNALHF
>TRBV13|-|TRBD2|TRBJ2-1
TGTGCCAGCAGCTCTTCTCCGGCAGGCAGCGGGGCGGAGCAGTTCTTC
CASSSSPAGSGAEQFF
>TRBV4-2|-|TRBD1|TRBJ1-2
TGTGCCAGCAGCCAAGAAGGGACAGGGATGGGTTATGGCTACACCTTC
CASSQEGTGMGYGYTF
>TRBV19|-|-|TRBJ1-5
TGTGCCAGTAGCCCCCCCCAAACTAATCAGCCCCAGCATTTT
CASSPPQTNQPQHF
>TRBV30|-|-|TRBJ2-5
TGTGCCTGGAGGGGGCTTCAAGAGACCCAGTACTTC
CAWRGLQETQYF
>TRBV4-1|-|-|TRBJ1-3
TGCGCCAGCAGCCAAGACGCTGGGGACGGAAACACCATATATTTT
CASSQDAGDGNTIYF
>TRBV7-9|-|TRBD1|TRBJ1-4
TGTGCCAGCAGCTTAGGGGGGACAGGGAATGAAAAACTGTTTTTT
CASSLGGTGNEKLFF
>TRBV11-2|-|-|TRBJ1-4
TGTGCCAGCAGCCCAAGGCTGGGGGGTGAAAAACTGTTTTTT
CASSPRLGGEKLFF
>TRBV19|once|-|TRBJ2-7
TGTGCCAGTAGTATTGGCTGGGGGACCTACGAGCAGTACTTC
CASSIGWGTYEQYF
>TRBV2|-|TRBD2|TRBJ2-7
TGTGCCAGCAGTGTAACGGCAGTGTACCGGGAGGCCTACGAGCAGTACTTC
CASSVTAVYREAYEQYF
>TRBV9|-|-|TRBJ1-3
TGTGCCAGCAGCTCCATGTTGGGGACGGTTGGAAACACCATATATTTT
CASSSMLGTVGNTIYF
>TRBV12-3/TRBV12-4|-|-|TRBJ1-1
TGTGCCAGCAGTTTAGGTTCGAACACTGAAGCTTTCTTT
CASSLGSNTEAFF
>TRBV5-6|-|-|TRBJ1-5
TGTGCCAGCAGCTTGGTGCAGCAAACGGGAAATCAGCCCCAGCATTTT
CASSLVQQTGNQPQHF